Below are 3 T cell receptor beta chains sequenced from a single sample in a study of T cell responses to AZD1222 COVID-19 vaccine. Measured with immunoSEQ multiplex PCR; TCRdb has only the in-frame clones, and not every one. The data contain 150,000 to 200,000 clones, over 85% of them singletons. This specimen consisted of peripheral blood, obtained on day 0 of AZD1222 vaccination. Receptor source: an adult in good health.

V gene TRBV4-1 combines with J gene TRBJ2-7; 11 bases are shared with TRBD1. Germline V gene lookup returns CDR1 MGHRA and CDR2 YSYEKL. With V trimmed by 3 bases and J by 5 bases, 6 bases remained unmatched. The CDR3 has 15 amino acids. Here the CDR3 reads CASSHFPGQGDEQYF. Here the CDR3 DNA reads TGCGCCAGCAGCCATTTTCCGGGACAGGGGGACGAGCAGTACTTC.

The V call is TRBV27, the J call TRBJ2-2; TRBD1 matches at 7 bases. CDR1 MNHEY and CDR2 SMNVEV come from the germline V gene (reference sequence). The CDR3 covers 17 residues. The ends lost 3 bases at V and 6 bases at J; junction bases unmatched: 13. The CDR3 nucleotides read TGTGCCAGCAGTTTTATCCGAACAGGGGCGATCGCCGGGGAGCTGTTTTTT. Its protein product is CASSFIRTGAIAGELFF.

The V gene is TRBV7-8, the J gene TRBJ1-2, with a tentative D call TRBD1 (5 bases). Germline V gives CDR1 SGHVS, CDR2 FQNEAQ. The CDR3 spans 14 residues. Deletions cut 5 bases from V and 3 bases from J, with 13 bases between. CDR3 in DNA: TGTGCCAGCAGCGGCAGGGAGGAAGACTATGGCTACACCTTC. Translated: CASSGREEDYGYTF.